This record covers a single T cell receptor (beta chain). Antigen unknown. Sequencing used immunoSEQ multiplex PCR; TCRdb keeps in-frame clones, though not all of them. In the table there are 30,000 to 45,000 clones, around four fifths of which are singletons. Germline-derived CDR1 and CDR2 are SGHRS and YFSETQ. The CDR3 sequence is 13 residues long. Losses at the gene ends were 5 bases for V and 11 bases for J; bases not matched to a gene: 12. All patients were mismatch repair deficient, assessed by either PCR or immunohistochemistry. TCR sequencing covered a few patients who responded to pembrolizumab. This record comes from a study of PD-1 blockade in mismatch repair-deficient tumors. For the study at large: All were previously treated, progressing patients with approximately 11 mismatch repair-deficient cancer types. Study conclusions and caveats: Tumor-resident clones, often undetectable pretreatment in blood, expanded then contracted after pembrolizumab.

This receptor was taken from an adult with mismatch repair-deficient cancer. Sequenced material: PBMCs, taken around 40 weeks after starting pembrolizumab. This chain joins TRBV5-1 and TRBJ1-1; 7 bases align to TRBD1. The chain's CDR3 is CASRQEGAQPAFF. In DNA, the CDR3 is TGCGCCAGCAGACAGGAGGGGGCGCAGCCCGCTTTCTTT.